This entry features one T cell receptor (beta chain) sequence. Its antigen is unknown. TCRdb's table, derived via immunoSEQ multiplex PCR, lists solely in-frame clones and lacks some. The profile shows about 120,000 clones, around 94% of them singletons. CDR1 is MNHNY and CDR2 is SVGAGI in the germline V gene (reference sequence). The CDR3 is made up of 13 amino acids. The germline V and J ends were trimmed by 9 bases and 6 bases, with 14 bases remaining between them. The sample belongs to a study of siplizumab effects on memory and regulatory T cells. Findings and caveats of the study: Alloreactive sequences traceable to unstimulated CD4+ memory cells declined significantly under siplizumab.

The rearrangement uses TRBV6-6 and TRBJ2-2, with D maybe TRBD1 (6 bases). What was sequenced was non-Treg CD4+ T cells sorted from blood. The sequence was obtained from a human donor in good health. CDR3 bases: TGTGCCAGTAAAGGGGGATTCGCCGGGGAGCTGTTTTTT. Its protein product is CASKGGFAGELFF.